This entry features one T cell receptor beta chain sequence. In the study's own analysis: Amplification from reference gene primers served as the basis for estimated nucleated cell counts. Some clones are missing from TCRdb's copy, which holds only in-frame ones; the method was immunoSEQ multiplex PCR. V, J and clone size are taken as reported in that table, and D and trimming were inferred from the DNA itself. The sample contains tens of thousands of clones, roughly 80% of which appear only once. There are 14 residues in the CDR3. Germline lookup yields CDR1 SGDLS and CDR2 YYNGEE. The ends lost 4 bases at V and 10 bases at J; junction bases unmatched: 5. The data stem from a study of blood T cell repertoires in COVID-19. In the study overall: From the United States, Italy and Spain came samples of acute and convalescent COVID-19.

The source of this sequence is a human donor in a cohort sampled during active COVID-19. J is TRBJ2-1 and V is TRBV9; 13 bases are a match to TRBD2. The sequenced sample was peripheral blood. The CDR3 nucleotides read TGTGCCAGCAGCCCAAGGACTAGCGGGGGAGAGCAGTTCTTC. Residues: CASSPRTSGGEQFF.